Each of the 8 T cell receptor beta chains below was sequenced from the same sample in a study of cytomegalovirus exposure and HLA in healthy donors. Data came from immunoSEQ multiplex PCR; TCRdb stores just in-frame clones and leaves some out. The repertoire holds under 140,000 clones, with approximately 90% as singletons. Sequencing was performed on PBMCs. The source is a woman between 18 and 29 years old in good health and CMV-seronegative.

This clone came up a few times. J is TRBJ1-2 and V is TRBV4-3; no firm D call. V lost 0 bases and J 2 bases, leaving 16 bases between the germline ends. Germline CDR1 reads LGHNA; CDR2 reads YSLEER. The CDR3 is made up of 17 amino acids. The CDR3 protein is CASSQDLLAAQNYGYTF. The DNA for the CDR3 is TGCGCCAGCAGCCAAGATCTATTGGCGGCCCAGAACTATGGCTACACCTTC.

The J gene is TRBJ2-1, the V gene TRBV2; D possibly corresponds to TRBD2 (5 bases). Germline V gene sequence: CDR1 SNHLY, CDR2 FYNNEI. The CDR3 has 15 amino acids. Between the trimmed V and J ends, which lost 6 bases and 7 bases, there was a span of 19 bases. CDR3 in amino acids: CASSDLSDQPNEQFF. The CDR3 DNA sequence: TGTGCCAGCAGCGACCTTAGCGACCAGCCAAATGAGCAGTTCTTC.

As DNA, the CDR3 is TGTGCCAGCAGCCCAAACTACGAGCAGTACTTC. It specifies CASSPNYEQYF. The chain is built from TRBV28 and TRBJ2-7; D call uncertain. The CDR3 covers 11 residues. The germline V gene has CDR1 MDHEN and CDR2 SYDVKM. Trimming removed 6 bases from V and 3 bases from J, with 6 bases in between. The full variable domain, in which reference TRBV28 and TRBJ2-7 provide the parts outside the CDR3, is DVKVTQSSRYLVKRTGEKVFLECVQDMDHENMFWYRQDPGLGLRLIYFSYDVKMKEKGDIPEGYSVSREKKERFSLILESASTNQTSMYLCASSPNYEQYFGPGTRLTVT.

The chain has TRBV19 and TRBJ1-1; TRBD1 matches 9 bases. Looked up from germline, CDR1 is LNHDA and CDR2 is SQIVND (reference sequence). The V gene end was trimmed by 5 bases and the J gene end by 4 bases; junction bases not matched to a gene: 11. This CDR3 is 16 amino acids long. CDR3 protein: CASSLYGTGSITEAFF. In DNA, the CDR3 is TGTGCCAGTAGTCTATACGGGACAGGGTCGATCACTGAAGCTTTCTTT.

This clone was detected once. The rearrangement joins TRBV6-1 to TRBJ1-5, with D hard to call. V was trimmed by 1 base and J by 0 bases, leaving 13 bases between them. The germline gives CDR1 MNHNS, CDR2 SASEGT. The CDR3 sequence is 17 residues long. The CDR3 sequence: CASSEEDRTVSNQPQHF. The DNA of the CDR3 is TGTGCCAGCAGTGAAGAGGATAGGACTGTTAGCAATCAGCCCCAGCATTTT.

The J gene is TRBJ2-1, the V gene TRBV6-4, with 9 positions matching TRBD2. The CDR3 has 16 residues. Germline CDR1 is MRHNA and CDR2 is SNTAGT. V was pared by 1 base and J by 3 bases, with 4 bases of the junction left unmatched. The CDR3 is CASSDWSGRNYNEQFF. CDR3 DNA sequence: TGTGCCAGCAGTGACTGGAGCGGGAGGAACTACAATGAGCAGTTCTTC.

This chain connects TRBV15 to TRBJ1-1; D unclear. This CDR3 contains 15 residues. V was shortened by 1 base and J by 0 bases, with 9 bases between the two germline ends. The germline CDR1 and CDR2 sequences are LNHNV and YYDKDF (reference sequence). The CDR3 is CATSRGQIMNTEAFF. As DNA, the CDR3 is TGTGCCACCAGCAGAGGTCAGATCATGAACACTGAAGCTTTCTTT.

J is TRBJ1-3 and V is TRBV6-5; D is ambiguous. CDR1 is MNHEY, CDR2 SVGAGI, per germline. The CDR3 contains 14 residues. Trimming removed 4 bases from V and 0 bases from J, with 7 bases in between. CDR3 bases: TGTGCCAGCAGTTTTCAGAACTCTGGAAACACCATATATTTT. Its translation is CASSFQNSGNTIYF.